One and the same sample provided the 30 T cell receptor beta chains below, sequenced in a study of T cells in tuberculosis. Profiling relied on immunoSEQ multiplex PCR, and the TCRdb table lists in-frame clones only, not all of them. The sample consists of tens of thousands of clones, 95% to 97% of them appearing once. Sequenced input: PBMCs. Receptor source: a donor under 30 with latent tuberculosis or without tuberculosis infection.

The chain combines TRBV29-1 with TRBJ2-3; no definite D call. Trimming removed 0 bases from V and 1 base from J, with 14 bases in between. The CDR3 is made up of 16 amino acids. Per the germline V gene, CDR1 is SQVTM and CDR2 is ANQGSEA. In DNA, the CDR3 is TGCAGCGTTGAAGATCGGCGACCTAGACGCACAGATACGCAGTATTTT. Translated: CSVEDRRPRRTDTQYF.

This sequence joins TRBV4-1 and TRBJ1-4, with 7 bases that match TRBD1. CDR3 length equals 15 residues. J gave up 3 bases and V 1 base, and 2 bases lay outside the gene matches. Germline V gene lookup returns CDR1 MGHRA and CDR2 YSYEKL. CDR3 amino acids: CASSQAGTANEKLFF. CDR3 in DNA: TGCGCCAGCAGCCAAGCCGGGACAGCTAATGAAAAACTGTTTTTT.

The chain links TRBV28 to TRBJ1-1; D is ambiguous. The CDR3 sequence is 14 residues long. Germline lookup yields CDR1 MDHEN and CDR2 SYDVKM. V lost 4 bases, J lost 1 base, and 10 bases lay in between. Written as DNA, the CDR3 is TGTGCCAGCAGTTCTTCCCTACCGAACACTGAAGCTTTCTTT. This sequence encodes CASSSSLPNTEAFF.

In DNA form, the CDR3 reads TGTGCCAGCAGCTCCTCTTACAGGGGGCTCAATGAGCAGTTCTTC. It encodes CASSSSYRGLNEQFF. This chain joins TRBV7-3 and TRBJ2-1, with 9 bases lining up with TRBD1. CDR1 is SGHTA and CDR2 is FQGTGA in the germline V gene. Losses at the gene ends were 4 bases for V and 6 bases for J; bases not matched to a gene: 7. The CDR3 length is 15 residues.

In this sample, this clone turned up once. DNA of the CDR3: TGTGCCAGCAGCCTGGGACTCCGTGACACAGATACGCAGTATTTT. Translating it yields CASSLGLRDTDTQYF. The J gene is TRBJ2-3, the V gene TRBV14; a possible D gene is TRBD2 (6 bases). The CDR3 contains 15 residues. V was cut by 4 bases and J by 2 bases, with 13 bases left in between. Germline V gene sequence: CDR1 SGHDN, CDR2 FVKESK.

Note on this clone: An end of the junction differs from the germline gene, which may be a read error. V usage is TRBV5-4 and J usage is TRBJ2-3; the D is unclear. Germline V gene lookup returns CDR1 SGHNT and CDR2 YYREEE (reference sequence). The CDR3 has 15 amino acids. In DNA, the CDR3 is TGTGCCAGTAGCTTGGGTCTAGAGGTGGCAGATACGCAGTATTTT. Translation: CASSLGLEVADTQYF.

This chain links TRBV15 with TRBJ2-7; TRBD1 is a possible D gene (6 bases). The CDR3 totals 15 residues. From germline, CDR1 is LNHNV and CDR2 YYDKDF (reference sequence). The ends were cut back, 5 bases at V and 3 bases at J, with 17 bases in the middle. The CDR3: CATSDRQESGYEQYF. CDR3 nucleotide sequence: TGTGCCACCAGCGACCGACAGGAAAGTGGCTACGAGCAGTACTTC.

The rearrangement uses TRBV5-1 and TRBJ1-1, with 7 bases matching TRBD1. CDR1 SGHRS and CDR2 YFSETQ come from the germline V gene. The junction had 3 bases not matched to a gene; V was cut back by 3 bases and J by 4 bases. The CDR3 loop spans 13 amino acids. In DNA form, the CDR3 reads TGCGCCAGCAGCTCGACAGGGTTCACTGAAGCTTTCTTT. Translated: CASSSTGFTEAFF.

The chain combines TRBV15 with TRBJ1-1; the D is unclear. The CDR3 runs to 16 residues. Germline V gene data show CDR1 as LNHNV and CDR2 as YYDKDF (reference sequence). V was pared by 1 base and J by 2 bases, with 14 bases between. The CDR3 coding sequence is TGTGCCACCAGCAGAGTGTACGAACGCCTAAACACTGAAGCTTTCTTT. Amino acids: CATSRVYERLNTEAFF.

The chain has TRBV27 and TRBJ2-7; 9 bases line up with TRBD1. The germline V gene has CDR1 MNHEY and CDR2 SMNVEV (reference sequence). The CDR3 is made up of 16 amino acids. The trim removed 6 bases at V and 5 bases at J, leaving 14 bases unmatched. The CDR3, as DNA: TGTGCCAGCAGCCCCCTACAGGGGGCCGACTTCGACGAGCAGTACTTC. It encodes CASSPLQGADFDEQYF.

This chain connects TRBV6-4 to TRBJ2-1; 9 nucleotides align to TRBD2. The ends lost 3 bases at V and 6 bases at J; junction bases unmatched: 6. This CDR3 is 15 amino acids long. Germline V gene sequence: CDR1 MRHNA, CDR2 SNTAGT. CDR3 DNA: TGTGCCAGCAGTGAGGGCATTAGCGGGGGCAATGAGCAGTTCTTC. Amino acid sequence: CASSEGISGGNEQFF.

The V call is TRBV18, the J call TRBJ2-5; possibly TRBD2 for D (5 bases). This CDR3 is 14 amino acids long. CDR1 is KGHSH, CDR2 LQKENI, per germline. The V end lost 3 bases, the J end lost 3 bases, and 11 bases lay between the germline ends. CDR3 DNA: TGTGCCAGCTCACCCGGAGGCTCGAAAGAGACCCAGTACTTC. Its protein is CASSPGGSKETQYF.

V gene TRBV7-3 combines with J gene TRBJ2-3, with a weak D call TRBD2 (6 bases). The germline V and J ends were trimmed by 4 bases and 5 bases, with 16 bases remaining between them. This CDR3 region has 15 residues. Germline CDR1 and CDR2: SGHTA and FQGTGA. The CDR3 sequence is CASSYTGTHRDTQYF. CDR3 coding DNA: TGTGCCAGCAGCTACACCGGGACTCATAGAGATACGCAGTATTTT.

The rearrangement joins TRBV28 to TRBJ2-5; TRBD1 is a possible D gene (6 bases). The germline gives CDR1 MDHEN, CDR2 SYDVKM. V gave up 5 bases and J gave up 2 bases, with 21 bases separating them. The CDR3 covers 17 residues. The CDR3 bases are TGTGCCAGCAGTAGGTACAGGGTGATTACGGGGCAAGAGACCCAGTACTTC. Translation: CASSRYRVITGQETQYF.

The chain is built from TRBV7-2 and TRBJ2-2, with 9 bases aligning to TRBD1. Germline CDR1 is SGHTA and CDR2 is FQGNSA. This CDR3 contains 17 residues. Losses at the gene ends were 5 bases for V and 1 base for J; bases not matched to a gene: 8. The CDR3 nucleotides read TGTGCCAGCAGCCCTCGGGGGACAGGGAAGAACACCGGGGAGCTGTTTTTT. It specifies CASSPRGTGKNTGELFF.

V gene TRBV6-5 combines with J gene TRBJ1-4; D may be TRBD1 (6 bases). V shed 6 bases and J shed 2 bases, with 13 bases lying between them. CDR3 length: 15 residues. Germline CDR1 MNHEY, CDR2 SVGAGI. The CDR3 loop reads CASSPDRTTNEKLFF. The DNA for the CDR3 is TGTGCCAGCAGCCCAGACAGGACCACTAATGAAAAACTGTTTTTT.

The rearrangement joins TRBV5-1 to TRBJ2-1; 11 positions agree with TRBD1. The trim removed 5 bases at V and 6 bases at J, leaving 1 base unmatched. The germline gives CDR1 SGHRS, CDR2 YFSETQ. This CDR3 region has 13 residues. The CDR3 sequence is CASRGQGGNEQFF. For the CDR3, the DNA is TGCGCCAGCAGGGGACAGGGGGGCAATGAGCAGTTCTTC. Supplemented by reference TRBV5-1 and TRBJ2-1, the full variable domain reads KAGVTQTPRYLIKTRGQQVTLSCSPISGHRSVSWYQQTPGQGLQFLFEYFSETQRNKGNFPGRFSGRQFSNSRSEMNVSTLELGDSALYLCASRGQGGNEQFFGPGTRLTVL.

The rearrangement links TRBV7-6 to TRBJ1-2, with a tentative D call TRBD1 (6 bases). The CDR3 is made up of 11 amino acids. The V and J ends lost 1 base and 12 bases respectively, with 9 bases between them. The germline V gene has CDR1 SGHVS and CDR2 FNYEAQ. CDR3 amino acids: CASSLGGPHTF. CDR3 DNA: TGTGCCAGCAGCTTAGGGGGGCCCCACACCTTC.

The V call is TRBV19, the J call TRBJ1-2; 7 nucleotides match TRBD1. The CDR3 contains 15 residues. Germline lookup yields CDR1 LNHDA and CDR2 SQIVND (reference sequence). After removal of 10 bases from V and 4 bases from J, the junction contained 15 bases not matched to a gene. In DNA, the CDR3 is TGTGCCACCTTCTCCCGGGACAGAGGCCGCTATGGCTACACCTTC. This encodes CATFSRDRGRYGYTF.

This clone was seen only once. The J gene is TRBJ2-1, the V gene TRBV12-5, with D perhaps matching TRBD2 (7 bases). V dropped 7 bases and J dropped 0 bases, with 10 bases sitting between them. Germline loops: CDR1 LGHNT, CDR2 FRNRAP. The CDR3 has 14 residues. In nucleotides, the CDR3 is TGTGCTAGTGCCCGGGGGGCCTCCTACAATGAGCAGTTCTTC. It is translated as CASARGASYNEQFF.

This rearrangement joins TRBV6-5 to TRBJ1-2; 7 nucleotides agree with TRBD1. Per germline, CDR1 MNHEY and CDR2 SVGAGI. This CDR3 is 13 amino acids long. Trimming cost V 3 bases and J 8 bases; bases outside gene matches: 6. DNA of the CDR3: TGTGCCAGCAGTTATACAGGGGCTCGGGGCTACACCTTC. This codes for CASSYTGARGYTF.

V is TRBV7-2 and J is TRBJ1-1, with a tentative D call TRBD1 (6 bases). Germline values: CDR1 SGHTA, CDR2 FQGNSA. V was pared by 4 bases and J by 5 bases, with 11 bases between. This CDR3 has 13 amino acids. The CDR3 sequence: CASSSLGGTEAFF. The CDR3 nucleotides read TGTGCCAGCAGCTCTCTAGGGGGTACTGAAGCTTTCTTT.

This clone was counted a single time. The rearrangement uses TRBV4-1 and TRBJ1-3; TRBD1 is a possible D gene (6 bases). The germline V and J ends were trimmed by 0 bases and 3 bases, with 18 bases remaining between them. The CDR3 runs 18 residues. The germline V gene has CDR1 MGHRA and CDR2 YSYEKL. The chain's CDR3 is CASSQDRWAGTYGNTIYF. Written as DNA, the CDR3 is TGCGCCAGCAGCCAAGATCGATGGGCCGGGACATATGGAAACACCATATATTTT.

CDR3 nucleotide sequence: TGTGCCAGCAGCCTTCCACGAGGGGGAACTGAAGCTTTCTTT. It is translated as CASSLPRGGTEAFF. This chain links TRBV2 with TRBJ1-1; perhaps TRBD1 as D (6 bases). The CDR3 runs 14 residues. V gave up 6 bases and J gave up 5 bases, with 16 bases separating them. Germline V lookup: CDR1 SNHLY, CDR2 FYNNEI.

The CDR3 sequence: CASSLAWLGGSFMNTEAFF. CDR3 nucleotide sequence: TGTGCCAGCAGCTTAGCTTGGCTCGGGGGGAGCTTCATGAACACTGAAGCTTTCTTT. The chain combines TRBV7-2 with TRBJ1-1; tentative D call: TRBD1 (5 bases). Germline V lookup: CDR1 SGHTA, CDR2 FQGNSA. V was clipped by 0 bases and J by 0 bases, with 20 bases between them. CDR3 size: 19 residues. The variable domain in full, with the rest retrieved from reference TRBV7-2 and TRBJ1-1, is GAGVSQSPSNKVTEKGKDVELRCDPISGHTALYWYRQSLGQGLEFLIYFQGNSAPDKSGLPSDRFSAERTGGSVSTLTIQRTQQEDSAVYLCASSLAWLGGSFMNTEAFFGQGTRLTVV.

This clone was counted once. This chain uses TRBV7-9 with TRBJ1-1; the D is unclear. Germline V CDR1 and CDR2: SEHNR, FQNEAQ (reference sequence). The germline V and J ends were trimmed by 2 bases and 2 bases, with 9 bases remaining between them. The CDR3 covers 14 residues. The CDR3 region is CASSLNRGNTEAFF. The CDR3 coding sequence is TGTGCCAGCAGCTTAAATCGGGGAAACACTGAAGCTTTCTTT.

This rearrangement joins TRBV19 to TRBJ1-5; tentative D call: TRBD1 (6 bases). Trimming took 5 bases from V and 0 from J, leaving 11 bases between them. This CDR3 has 15 residues. CDR1 is LNHDA and CDR2 is SQIVND in the germline V gene (reference sequence). The DNA for the CDR3 is TGTGCCAGTAGTTTGGACAGAAATAGCAATCAGCCCCAGCATTTT. This encodes CASSLDRNSNQPQHF.

Comment on this clone: One end of the junction varies from germline; a read error may be responsible. The chain couples TRBV29-1 to TRBJ2-4; D is possibly TRBD1 (5 bases). The CDR3 contains 11 residues. Per the germline V gene, CDR1 is SQVTM and CDR2 is ANQGSEA. As DNA, the CDR3 is TGCAGCGTGGAAGAAGGGGACATTCAGTACTTC. It yields the protein CSVEEGDIQYF.

The chain joins TRBV4-1 to TRBJ2-7; tentatively, D is TRBD1 (6 bases). The V end lost 1 base, the J end lost 3 bases, and 10 bases lay between the germline ends. CDR3 size: 14 residues. In germline, CDR1 is MGHRA, CDR2 YSYEKL. DNA for the CDR3: TGCGCCAGCAGCCAAGCCGAACAGGGCTACGAGCAGTACTTC. This gives the protein CASSQAEQGYEQYF.

V is TRBV2 and J is TRBJ2-3; D call uncertain. Germline values: CDR1 SNHLY, CDR2 FYNNEI. This CDR3 is 11 amino acids long. V was pared by 6 bases and J by 4 bases, with 5 bases between. The CDR3: CASSLSDTQYF. In DNA form, the CDR3 reads TGTGCCAGCAGCCTCTCAGATACGCAGTATTTT.